Following are 9 T cell receptor beta chains from one sample sequenced in a study of cytomegalovirus exposure and HLA in healthy donors. Primers included in the PCR were 60 Vbeta and 13 Jbeta primers. Method: immunoSEQ multiplex PCR; TCRdb's copy keeps in-frame clones and lacks some. This table holds tens of thousands of clones, about 68% found once. The sample comprised PBMCs. These TCRs come from a woman between 50 and 59 years old in good health and CMV-seropositive.

V gene TRBV25-1 combines with J gene TRBJ1-4, with 10 bases identical to TRBD1. The CDR3 totals 14 residues. CDR1 and CDR2 from the germline V gene are MGHDK and SYGVNS. V gave up 2 bases and J gave up 7 bases; unmatched junction bases: 1. CDR3 in DNA: TGTGCCAGCAGTGAAGGACAGGGGGGTGAAAAACTGTTTTTT. Translating gives CASSEGQGGEKLFF.

The chain uses TRBV9 and TRBJ1-1; a possible D gene is TRBD1 (5 bases). The CDR3 contains 18 residues. The V end was cut by 4 bases, the J end by 4 bases, with 26 bases between. CDR1 SGDLS and CDR2 YYNGEE come from the germline V gene. The CDR3, as DNA: TGTGCCAGCAGCCCTAAAGACAGAAGGTGGCTGGGAGGCACTGAAGCTTTCTTT. It specifies CASSPKDRRWLGGTEAFF.

The genes are TRBV28 and TRBJ1-4; D is unclear. The V and J ends lost 6 bases and 7 bases respectively, with 15 bases between them. The CDR3 spans 14 residues. Germline V gene sequence: CDR1 MDHEN, CDR2 SYDVKM. The DNA for the CDR3 is TGTGCCAGCAGACGACGGGTAATTTCTGAAAAACTGTTTTTT. Translation gives CASRRRVISEKLFF.

The chain couples TRBV6-4 to TRBJ2-6; maybe TRBD1 (5 bases). V shed 0 bases and J shed 10 bases, with 13 bases lying between them. The CDR3 length is 15 residues. Per germline, CDR1 MRHNA and CDR2 SNTAGT. The CDR3 reads CASSDSDKWGNVLTF. CDR3 DNA sequence: TGTGCCAGCAGTGACTCGGACAAATGGGGAAACGTCCTGACTTTC.

This sequence joins TRBV5-1 and TRBJ2-4; 7 nucleotides line up with TRBD1. The CDR3 runs 14 residues. Germline CDR1 and CDR2: SGHRS and YFSETQ. V gave up 3 bases and J gave up 8 bases; unmatched junction bases: 8. The CDR3 loop is CASSSEPGGDIQYF. In nucleotides, the CDR3 is TGCGCCAGCAGCTCGGAGCCAGGGGGAGACATTCAGTACTTC.

This clone has only one observation. The rearrangement links TRBV14 to TRBJ1-6, with a weak D call TRBD1 (5 bases). Deletions cut 8 bases from V and 7 bases from J, with 15 bases between. Per germline, CDR1 SGHDN and CDR2 FVKESK. The CDR3 sequence is 14 residues long. The CDR3 loop is CASRPGGGNSPLHF. The CDR3 DNA is TGTGCCAGCCGCCCCGGGGGAGGGAATTCACCCCTCCACTTT.

The chain employs TRBV30 and TRBJ2-3; 9 bases agree with TRBD2. The CDR3 runs 15 residues. Per germline, CDR1 GTSNPN and CDR2 SVGIG (reference sequence). Trimming took 0 bases from V and 2 from J; bases not matched to a gene: 3. The CDR3 DNA follows: TGTGCCTGGAGTGTGTCTAGCGGGGACACAGATACGCAGTATTTT. Amino acids: CAWSVSSGDTDTQYF.

This rearrangement joins TRBV6-1 to TRBJ2-3, with a possible D match to TRBD2 (6 bases). This CDR3 region has 15 residues. V was shortened by 6 bases and J by 2 bases, with 15 bases between the two germline ends. CDR1 and CDR2 (germline): MNHNS, SASEGT. CDR3: CASRAGTLHTDTQYF. The CDR3 coding sequence is TGTGCCAGCAGGGCCGGGACTTTACACACAGATACGCAGTATTTT.

This clone has a handful of counts. This chain uses TRBV5-1 with TRBJ1-5; D is unresolved. CDR1 SGHRS and CDR2 YFSETQ come from the germline V gene. CDR3 length: 14 residues. V was clipped by 7 bases and J by 5 bases, with 16 bases between them. CDR3 protein: CASPRGCSDQPQHF. The CDR3 DNA follows: TGCGCCAGCCCCCGGGGATGCTCGGATCAGCCCCAGCATTTT.